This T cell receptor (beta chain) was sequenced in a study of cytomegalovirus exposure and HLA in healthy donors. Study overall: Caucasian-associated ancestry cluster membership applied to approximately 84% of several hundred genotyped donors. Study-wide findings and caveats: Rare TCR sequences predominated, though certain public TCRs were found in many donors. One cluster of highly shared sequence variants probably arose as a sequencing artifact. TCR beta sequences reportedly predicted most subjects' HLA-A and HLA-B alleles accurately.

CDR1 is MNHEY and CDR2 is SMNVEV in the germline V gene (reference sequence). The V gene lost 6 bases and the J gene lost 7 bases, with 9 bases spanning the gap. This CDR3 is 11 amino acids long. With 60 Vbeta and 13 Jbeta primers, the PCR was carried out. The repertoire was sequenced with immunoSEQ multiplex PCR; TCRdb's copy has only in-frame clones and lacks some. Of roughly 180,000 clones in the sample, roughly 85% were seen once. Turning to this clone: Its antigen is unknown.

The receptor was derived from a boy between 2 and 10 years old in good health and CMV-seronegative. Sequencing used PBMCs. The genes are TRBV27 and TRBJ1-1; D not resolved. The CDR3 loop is CASRTGVEAFF. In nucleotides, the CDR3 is TGTGCCAGCAGAACGGGAGTTGAAGCTTTCTTT.